The 8 T cell receptor beta chains presented below share a single source sample, sequenced in a study of type 1 and type 2 diabetes patients. The PCR template was genomic DNA. A primer set of 30 forward and 13 reverse primers amplified the CDR3. Via MiXCR, TCRdb re-called the multiplex PCR reads, giving one row per CDR3 protein. The table records 280,000 or so distinct CDR3 sequences, around 47% of them present only once. Sequenced material: peripheral blood mononuclear cells (PBMCs). The receptors were gathered from a man aged 18 to 30 with type 2 diabetes.

Remarks on this clonotype: The junction shows a germline mismatch at one end, possibly a read error. The chain couples TRBV4-1 to TRBJ2-2; a weak D match, TRBD2 (7 bases). There are 18 residues in the CDR3. Per the germline V gene, CDR1 is MGHRA and CDR2 is YSYEKL. CDR3 amino acids: CASSLKGGALGFTGELFF. DNA for the CDR3: TGTGCCAGCAGCCTCAAAGGGGGGGCCCTAGGGTTCACCGGGGAGCTGTTTTTT.

The rearrangement uses TRBV4-1 and TRBJ1-1; D remains unclear. This CDR3 spans 15 amino acids. The germline gives CDR1 MGHRA, CDR2 YSYEKL. The V and J ends lost 2 bases and 1 base respectively, with 11 bases between them. CDR3 DNA sequence: TGCGCCAGCAGCCAACGGGCCCAGCCGAACACTGAAGCTTTCTTT. As protein: CASSQRAQPNTEAFF.

This clonotype was found a few times. V usage is TRBV19 and J usage is TRBJ2-1; TRBD2 matches at 10 bases. CDR3 length: 17 residues. The germline CDR1 and CDR2 sequences are LNHDA and SQIVND (reference sequence). Trimming removed 5 bases from V and 2 bases from J; junction bases left unmatched: 9. The CDR3 protein is CASSAPGLALTYNEQFF. The CDR3 DNA reads as TGTGCCAGTAGTGCCCCGGGACTAGCGCTGACCTACAATGAGCAGTTCTTC.

The chain links TRBV5-1 to TRBJ1-6, with D possibly being TRBD1 (6 bases). Germline V lookup: CDR1 SGHRS, CDR2 YFSETQ. This CDR3 is built from 16 residues. Trimming left V 5 bases short and J 0 bases short, with 12 bases between. The CDR3 DNA follows: TGCGCCAGCAGTGAAGGGGGGAGCTCCTATAATTCACCCCTCCACTTT. It is translated as CASSEGGSSYNSPLHF.

The sample holds one count of this clonotype. This chain joins TRBV30 and TRBJ2-7; no reliable D call. With 8 bases removed from V and 6 bases from J, the gap between germline ends came to 17 bases. CDR1 and CDR2 (germline): GTSNPN, SVGIG (reference sequence). The CDR3 covers 12 residues. CDR3 nucleotides: TGTGCCAGCAGCTTCGGTAGAGCCGAGCAGTACTTC. Translating gives CASSFGRAEQYF. The complete variable domain, with remaining parts taken from reference TRBV30 and TRBJ2-7, reads SQTIHQWPATLVQPVGSPLSLECTVEGTSNPNLYWYRQAAGRGLQLLFYSVGIGQISSEVPQNLSASRPQDRQFILSSKKLLLSDSGFYLCASSFGRAEQYFGPGTRLTVT.

This clonotype was detected a few times. J is TRBJ1-2 and V is TRBV12-3 or TRBV12-4; D gene uncertain. CDR3 length: 14 amino acids. Deletions cut 7 bases from V and 3 bases from J, with 15 bases between. The CDR3 region is CASTGTAFHYGYTF. The CDR3 nucleotides are TGTGCCAGCACGGGTACAGCGTTTCACTATGGCTACACCTTC.

The CDR3 is CASSGATETQYF. The CDR3, as DNA: TGTGCCAGCAGCGGAGCGACAGAGACCCAGTACTTC. The chain is built from TRBV9 and TRBJ2-5; D gene ambiguous. Trimming removed 3 bases at V and 4 bases at J, with 7 bases between. The CDR3 length is 12 residues. Per the germline V gene, CDR1 is SGDLS and CDR2 is YYNGEE.

This chain uses TRBV20-1 with TRBJ2-3; perhaps TRBD2 as D (6 bases). Trimming left V 5 bases short and J 0 bases short, with 15 bases between. The CDR3 has 15 amino acids. Germline V gives CDR1 DFQATT, CDR2 SNEGSKA (reference sequence). The CDR3 nucleotides read TGCAGTGCTCCGAGGTGGGAGGCCAGCACAGATACGCAGTATTTT. This translates into CSAPRWEASTDTQYF.